This passage covers 2 T cell receptor beta chains from one sample sequenced in a study of T cell responses to AZD1222 COVID-19 vaccine. Some clones are missing from TCRdb's copy, which holds only in-frame ones; the method was immunoSEQ multiplex PCR. The sample includes fewer than 200,000 clones, 88% of them seen just once. The sequences come from peripheral blood, collected on day 0 of AZD1222 vaccination. Receptors were obtained from an adult in good health.

The chain joins TRBV27 to TRBJ2-7; 8 bases are shared with TRBD2. Germline trimming cut 5 bases from V and 0 bases from J; bases unmatched to any gene: 12. The CDR3 has 17 residues. CDR1 is MNHEY, CDR2 SMNVEV, per germline (reference sequence). The CDR3 is CASSPRLAGFSSYEQYF. The CDR3 DNA is TGTGCCAGCAGTCCTCGGCTAGCGGGCTTTAGCTCCTACGAGCAGTACTTC.

V usage is TRBV27 and J usage is TRBJ1-5, with 8 bases lining up with TRBD1. The CDR3 runs to 14 residues. V lost 10 bases, J lost 2 bases, and 7 bases stayed unmatched. The germline V gene encodes CDR1 MNHEY and CDR2 SMNVEV (reference sequence). As DNA, the CDR3 is TGTGCCACGAAAACGACAGGGGGCAATCAGCCCCAGCATTTT. This translates into CATKTTGGNQPQHF.